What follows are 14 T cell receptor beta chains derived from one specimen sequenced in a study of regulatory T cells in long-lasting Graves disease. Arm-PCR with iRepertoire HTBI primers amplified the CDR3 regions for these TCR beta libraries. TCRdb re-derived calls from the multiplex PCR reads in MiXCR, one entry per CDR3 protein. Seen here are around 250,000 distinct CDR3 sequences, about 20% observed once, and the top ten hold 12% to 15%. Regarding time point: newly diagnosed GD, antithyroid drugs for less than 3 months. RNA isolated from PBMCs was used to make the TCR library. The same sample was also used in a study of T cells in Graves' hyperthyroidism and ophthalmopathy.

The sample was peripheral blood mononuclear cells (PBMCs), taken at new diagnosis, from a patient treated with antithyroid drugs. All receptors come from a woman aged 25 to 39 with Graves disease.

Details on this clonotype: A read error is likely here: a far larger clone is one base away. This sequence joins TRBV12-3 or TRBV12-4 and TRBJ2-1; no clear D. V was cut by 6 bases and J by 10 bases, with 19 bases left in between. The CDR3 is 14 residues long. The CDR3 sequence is CASSRAFPSDEQFF. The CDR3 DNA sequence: TGTGCCAGCAGCCGGGCTTTTCCGTCGGACGAGCAGTTCTTC.

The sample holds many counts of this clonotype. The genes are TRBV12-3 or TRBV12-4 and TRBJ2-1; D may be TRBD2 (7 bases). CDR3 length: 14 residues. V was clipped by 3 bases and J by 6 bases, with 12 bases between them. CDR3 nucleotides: TGTGCCAGCAGTTTGAGGGGGGGCTCCAATGAGCAGTTCTTC. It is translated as CASSLRGGSNEQFF.

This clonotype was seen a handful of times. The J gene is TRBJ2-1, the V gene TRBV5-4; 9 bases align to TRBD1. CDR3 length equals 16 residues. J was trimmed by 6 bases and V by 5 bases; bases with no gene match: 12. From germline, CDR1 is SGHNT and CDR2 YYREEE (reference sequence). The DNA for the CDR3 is TGTGCCAGCAGACCAGGTACCGGGACAGGGATCAATGAGCAGTTCTTC. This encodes CASRPGTGTGINEQFF. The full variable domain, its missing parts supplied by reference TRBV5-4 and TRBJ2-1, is ETGVTQSPTHLIKTRGQQVTLRCSSQSGHNTVSWYQQALGQGPQFIFQYYREEENGRGNFPPRFSGLQFPNYSSELNVNALELDDSALYLCASRPGTGTGINEQFFGPGTRLTVL.

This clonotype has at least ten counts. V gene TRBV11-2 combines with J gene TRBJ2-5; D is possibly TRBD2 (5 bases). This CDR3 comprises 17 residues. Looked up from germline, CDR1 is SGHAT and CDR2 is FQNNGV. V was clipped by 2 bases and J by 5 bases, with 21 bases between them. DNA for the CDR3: TGTGCCAGCAGCTTACCTCTCTTGGGCCCTTCGGGGGAGACCCAGTACTTC. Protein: CASSLPLLGPSGETQYF.

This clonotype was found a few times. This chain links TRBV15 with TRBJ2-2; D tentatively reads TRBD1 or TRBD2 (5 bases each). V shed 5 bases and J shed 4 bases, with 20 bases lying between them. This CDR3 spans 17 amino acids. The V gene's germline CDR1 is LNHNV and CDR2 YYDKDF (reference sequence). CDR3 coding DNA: TGTGCCACCAGCCGGGGCTCGATATTCGAGGGCACCGGGGAGCTGTTTTTT. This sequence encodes CATSRGSIFEGTGELFF.

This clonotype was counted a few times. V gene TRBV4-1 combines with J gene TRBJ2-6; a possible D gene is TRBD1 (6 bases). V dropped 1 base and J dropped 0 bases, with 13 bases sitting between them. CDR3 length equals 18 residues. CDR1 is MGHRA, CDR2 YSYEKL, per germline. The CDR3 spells CASSQAPGTLSGANVLTF. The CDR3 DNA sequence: TGCGCCAGCAGCCAAGCCCCAGGGACACTCTCTGGGGCCAACGTCCTGACTTTC.

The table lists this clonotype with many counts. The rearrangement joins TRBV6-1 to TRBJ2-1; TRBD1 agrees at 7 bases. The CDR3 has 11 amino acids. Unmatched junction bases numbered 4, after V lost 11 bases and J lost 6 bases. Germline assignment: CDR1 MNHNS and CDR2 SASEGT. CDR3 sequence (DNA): TGTGCCTGCCGGGACAGCAATGAGCAGTTCTTC. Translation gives CACRDSNEQFF.

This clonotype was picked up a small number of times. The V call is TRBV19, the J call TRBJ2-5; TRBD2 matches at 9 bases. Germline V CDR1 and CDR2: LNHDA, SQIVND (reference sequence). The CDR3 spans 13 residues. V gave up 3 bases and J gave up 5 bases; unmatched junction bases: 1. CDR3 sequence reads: CASSMLAGETQYF. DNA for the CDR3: TGTGCCAGTAGTATGCTAGCGGGGGAGACCCAGTACTTC.

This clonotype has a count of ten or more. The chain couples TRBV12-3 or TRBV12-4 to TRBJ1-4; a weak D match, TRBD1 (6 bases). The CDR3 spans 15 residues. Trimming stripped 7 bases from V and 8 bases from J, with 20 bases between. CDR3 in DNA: TGTGCCAGCACCTTAACTCAGGGGAGGAGGGAAAAACTGTTTTTT. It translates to CASTLTQGRREKLFF.

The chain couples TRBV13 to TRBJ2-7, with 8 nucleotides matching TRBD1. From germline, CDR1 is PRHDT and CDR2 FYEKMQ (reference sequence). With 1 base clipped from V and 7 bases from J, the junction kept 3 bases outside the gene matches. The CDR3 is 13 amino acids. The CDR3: CASSLVQGGEQYF. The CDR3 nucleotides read TGTGCCAGCAGCTTAGTACAGGGGGGAGAGCAGTACTTC.

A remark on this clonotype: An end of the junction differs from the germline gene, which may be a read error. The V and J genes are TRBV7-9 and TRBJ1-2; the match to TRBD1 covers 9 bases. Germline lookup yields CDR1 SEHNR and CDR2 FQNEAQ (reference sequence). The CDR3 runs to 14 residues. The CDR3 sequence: CASSADRGYYGYTF. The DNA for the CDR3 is TGTGCCAGCAGCGCGGACAGGGGTTACTACGGCTACACCTTC.

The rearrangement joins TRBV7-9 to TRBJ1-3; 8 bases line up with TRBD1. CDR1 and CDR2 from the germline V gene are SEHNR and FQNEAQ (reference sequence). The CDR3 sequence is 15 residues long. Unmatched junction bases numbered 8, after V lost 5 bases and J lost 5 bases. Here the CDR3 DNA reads TGTGCCAGCAGCGGCGCGGGACAGGCTAGAAACACCATATATTTT. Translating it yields CASSGAGQARNTIYF.

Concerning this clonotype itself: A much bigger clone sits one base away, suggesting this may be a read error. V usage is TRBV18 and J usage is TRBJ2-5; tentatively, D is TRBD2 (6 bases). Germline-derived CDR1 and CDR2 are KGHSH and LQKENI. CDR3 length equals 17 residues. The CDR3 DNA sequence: TGTGCCGGCTCACCGGCGGCGGGGCCCAGCATCGGGGAGACCCAGTACTTC. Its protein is CAGSPAAGPSIGETQYF.

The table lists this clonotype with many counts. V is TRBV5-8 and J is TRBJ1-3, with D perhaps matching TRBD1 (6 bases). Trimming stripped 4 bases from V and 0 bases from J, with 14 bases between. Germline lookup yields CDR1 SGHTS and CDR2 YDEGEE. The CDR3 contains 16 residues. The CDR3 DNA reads TGTGCCAGCAGCCGTCTCGGGGGCAACTCTGGAAACACCATATATTTT. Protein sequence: CASSRLGGNSGNTIYF.